The 8 T cell receptor beta chains below come from one sample, sequenced in a study of tissue T cells after allogeneic stem cell transplantation. Time point meaning: mouse harvest day 7 after allogeneic transplant. Each mouse received 10^7 T-cell-depleted marrow cells plus 10^6 splenic CD5+ T cells by tail vein. Sequenced by immunoSEQ multiplex PCR; TCRdb stores in-frame clones only, minus some. The table lists about 8,300 clones, about 52% of them singletons. The sample comprised gut tissue. The receptors stem from a female BALB/c mouse given C57BL/6 T cells with graft-versus-host disease after an allogeneic hematopoietic cell transplant.

This clone was detected once. Genes here carry mouse names. Sequencing ends 1 residue short of the CDR3 end; the germline J gene provides the rest. This chain links TRBV13-2 with TRBJ1-6; D unclear. TRBJ1-6 is filed as an ORF, its function uncertain. The CDR3 loop spans 12 amino acids. The germline CDR1 and CDR2 sequences are NNHNN and SYGAGS (reference sequence). Trimming removed 3 bases from V and 8 bases from J, with 6 bases in between. The CDR3 DNA, read in part, is TGTGCCAGCGGTGGAAAAGATTCGCCCCTCTAC. Its protein is CASGGKDSPLY. In full, the CDR3 is CASGGKDSPLYF.

This clone came up once. Germline and genes here are mouse. The CDR3 extends 1 residue past the end of the read, so its final part is completed from the germline J gene. This rearrangement joins TRBV23 to TRBJ1-1. The CDR3 length is 12 residues. Germline V CDR1 and CDR2: KGHTA, FQNQQP. The sequenced part of the CDR3 DNA is TGCTCCAGCAGCCTCAAAAACACAGAAGTCTTC. Amino acid sequence: CSSSLKNTEVF. The full CDR3 reads CSSSLKNTEVFF.

Of note for this clone: Gene names denote mouse genes. The read halts 1 residue ahead of the CDR3 end, with the missing end drawn from the germline J gene. The rearrangement uses TRBV26 and TRBJ1-2; D is unclear. The CDR3 sequence is 11 residues long. Per germline, CDR1 KGHPV and CDR2 FQNQEV (reference sequence). Trimming cost V 6 bases and J 3 bases, with 5 bases left between them. CDR3 loop: CASRRDSDYTF. Incomplete CDR3 DNA: TGTGCCAGCAGGAGGGACTCCGACTACACC.

Concerning this clone itself: Genes here carry mouse names. With the read ending 1 residue before the CDR3 end, the germline J gene is used to fill in that end. The rearrangement uses TRBV23 and TRBJ1-3. This CDR3 spans 16 amino acids. Germline V gene data show CDR1 as KGHTA and CDR2 as FQNQQP. The CDR3 loop reads CSSSQSGHNSGNTLYF. CDR3 DNA (partial): TGCTCCAGCAGTCAATCGGGCCATAATTCTGGAAATACGCTCTAT.

With regard to this clone: The gene symbols are mouse symbols. The read finishes 1 residue shy of the CDR3 end, and the germline J gene is used to complete it. V and J are TRBV26 and TRBJ2-4, with 9 nucleotides matching TRBD2. V was clipped by 4 bases and J by 6 bases; unmatched bases: 5. CDR3 length: 14 residues. Germline CDR1 KGHPV, CDR2 FQNQEV (reference sequence). Partial CDR3 DNA: TGTGCCAGCAGTCCCAACTGGGGGGCCAACACCTTGTAC. This encodes CASSPNWGANTLY. The whole CDR3 sequence is CASSPNWGANTLYF. Complete variable domain (other parts from reference TRBV26 and TRBJ2-4): NSKVIQTPRYLVKGQGQKAKMRCIPEKGHPVVFWYQQNKNNEFKFLINFQNQEVLQQIDMTEKRFSAECPSNSPCSLEIQSSEAGDSALYLCASSPNWGANTLYFGAGTRLSVL.

In regard to this clone: The genes and germline here are from mouse. Sequencing ends 1 residue short of the CDR3 end; the germline J gene provides the rest. The V call is TRBV1, the J call TRBJ2-4; unclear D gene. Trimming took 0 bases from V and 0 from J, leaving 7 bases between them. This CDR3 spans 15 amino acids. The germline gives CDR1 NSQYPW, CDR2 LRSPGD (reference sequence). CDR3 sequence reads: CTCSADAASQNTLYF. CDR3 DNA (partial): TGCACCTGCAGTGCAGATGCCGCTAGTCAAAACACCTTGTAC.

This clone was counted only a few times. Mouse gene names apply. The read halts 1 residue ahead of the CDR3 end, with the missing end drawn from the germline J gene. The chain couples TRBV13-1 to TRBJ1-4; D is undetermined. The ends were cut back, 2 bases at V and 0 bases at J, with 5 bases in the middle. Germline assignment: CDR1 NSHNY and CDR2 SYGAGN. The CDR3 totals 14 residues. The CDR3 region is CASSETISNERLFF. The part of the CDR3 DNA that was read is TGTGCCAGCAGTGAGACAATTTCCAACGAAAGATTATTT. The full variable domain, with the rest looked up from reference TRBV13-1 and TRBJ1-4, is EAAVTQSPRNKVTVTGGNVTLSCRQTNSHNYMYWYRQDTGHGLRLIHYSYGAGNLRIGDVPDGYKATRTTQEDFFLLLELASPSQTSLYFCASSETISNERLFFGHGTKLSVL.

Points on this clone: Gene names are the mouse ones. Read coverage stops 1 residue before the CDR3 terminus; the germline J gene supplies the remainder. V usage is TRBV3 and J usage is TRBJ2-5; D is uncertain. The CDR3 has 12 amino acids. V lost 1 base and J 6 bases, leaving 5 bases between the germline ends. The germline gives CDR1 SNHLY, CDR2 FYNGKV (reference sequence). CDR3 DNA (partial): TGTGCCAGCAGCTTAGTCAGGGACACCCAGTAC. It encodes CASSLVRDTQY. The whole CDR3 reads CASSLVRDTQYF.